The 20 T cell receptor beta chains given below trace back to one sample, sequenced in a study of cytomegalovirus exposure and HLA in healthy donors. PCR used 60 Vbeta primers and 13 Jbeta primers. The repertoire was sequenced with immunoSEQ multiplex PCR; TCRdb's copy has only in-frame clones and lacks some. The repertoire has tens of thousands of clones, approximately 72% of them found once; the top ten carry roughly 9.1%. Sequences were obtained from PBMCs. Source of these receptors: a man aged 30 to 45 in good health and CMV-seropositive.

V usage is TRBV4-1 and J usage is TRBJ1-2, with D perhaps matching TRBD1 (5 bases). This CDR3 contains 15 residues. Germline loops: CDR1 MGHRA, CDR2 YSYEKL. Deletions cut 0 bases from V and 3 bases from J, with 11 bases between. CDR3 sequence reads: CASSQDGGGDYGYTF. CDR3 nucleotide sequence: TGCGCCAGCAGCCAAGACGGCGGAGGGGACTATGGCTACACCTTC.

The CDR3 reads CASSYGTSGTGETQYF. The CDR3, as DNA: TGTGCCAGCAGCTACGGGACTAGCGGGACCGGGGAGACCCAGTACTTC. The chain joins TRBV5-4 to TRBJ2-5, with 13 positions matching TRBD2. The germline CDR1 and CDR2 sequences are SGHNT and YYREEE (reference sequence). The CDR3 spans 16 residues. V lost 3 bases and J lost 5; bases outside the gene matches: 7.

J is TRBJ1-1 and V is TRBV5-1, with D perhaps TRBD1 (5 bases). The germline V gene has CDR1 SGHRS and CDR2 YFSETQ. The CDR3 runs to 17 residues. Trimming removed 2 bases from V and 0 bases from J, with 17 bases in between. The CDR3 DNA reads as TGCGCCAGCAGCTTTTCTGGTGGGGCCAACATGAACACTGAAGCTTTCTTT. Translation gives CASSFSGGANMNTEAFF.

This rearrangement joins TRBV9 to TRBJ2-4; the match to TRBD2 covers 10 bases. The germline gives CDR1 SGDLS, CDR2 YYNGEE. Trimming at V came to 4 bases and at J to 5 bases, leaving 9 bases not matched to a gene. The length of the CDR3 is 16 residues. CDR3 amino acids: CASSPSAGGPQNIQYF. CDR3 in DNA: TGTGCCAGCAGCCCCTCAGCGGGGGGGCCCCAAAACATTCAGTACTTC. The whole variable domain, remainder taken from reference TRBV9 and TRBJ2-4, is DSGVTQTPKHLITATGQRVTLRCSPRSGDLSVYWYQQSLDQGLQFLIQYYNGEERAKGNILERFSAQQFPDLHSELNLSSLELGDSALYFCASSPSAGGPQNIQYFGAGTRLSVL.

V is TRBV29-1 and J is TRBJ2-7; weak D call: TRBD1 (6 bases). From germline, CDR1 is SQVTM and CDR2 ANQGSEA. CDR3 length: 15 amino acids. Trimming took off 2 bases at V and 3 bases at J, with 17 bases between the two ends. The CDR3 region has the DNA TGCAGCGTTGAAAGGGTCCGAACAGGGAACTACGAGCAGTACTTC. It translates to CSVERVRTGNYEQYF.

CDR3 in DNA: TGTGCCAGCAGCCTGTGGGACAGGCCGTGGGAGCAGTACTTC. Translating gives CASSLWDRPWEQYF. The V call is TRBV7-9, the J call TRBJ2-7, with 8 bases that match TRBD1. Germline V CDR1 and CDR2: SEHNR, FQNEAQ (reference sequence). CDR3 size: 14 residues. After removal of 5 bases from V and 7 bases from J, the junction contained 10 bases not matched to a gene.

The V gene is TRBV6-5, the J gene TRBJ2-7, with D uncertain. The CDR3 is 13 amino acids. Germline V CDR1 and CDR2: MNHEY, SVGAGI. V lost 6 bases and J 0 bases, leaving 9 bases between the germline ends. The CDR3 protein is CASRGQSSYEQYF. The CDR3 coding sequence is TGTGCCAGCAGGGGCCAGAGCTCCTACGAGCAGTACTTC.

The chain links TRBV7-2 to TRBJ2-5, with TRBD2 matching over 7 bases. The J call may be incorrect, as the DNA end agrees better with TRBJ2-7. Germline V gene lookup returns CDR1 SGHTA and CDR2 FQGNSA. The CDR3 is 13 residues long. The CDR3 here is CASSLGLAGEQYF. CDR3 bases: TGTGCCAGCAGCTTAGGACTAGCAGGCGAGCAGTACTTC.

This chain joins TRBV7-3 and TRBJ2-5; TRBD2 is a possible D gene (7 bases). Germline lookup yields CDR1 SGHTA and CDR2 FQGTGA. The CDR3 length is 17 residues. V dropped 4 bases and J dropped 2 bases, with 20 bases sitting between them. CDR3 loop: CASSSVGAGDPQETQYF. For the CDR3, the DNA is TGTGCCAGCAGCTCCGTGGGGGCGGGGGACCCGCAAGAGACCCAGTACTTC.

This sequence joins TRBV6-5 and TRBJ1-6; possible D gene TRBD1, 5 bases. The CDR3 runs to 14 residues. V lost 2 bases, J lost 6 bases, and 8 bases lay in between. Per the germline V gene, CDR1 is MNHEY and CDR2 is SVGAGI. Here the CDR3 reads CASSYVGGNSPLHF. In DNA, the CDR3 is TGTGCCAGCAGTTACGTCGGGGGTAATTCACCCCTCCACTTT.

As to this clone: This sample includes further DNA sequences coding for the same CDR3. This chain uses TRBV7-9 with TRBJ2-7, with 9 bases matching TRBD2. There are 16 residues in the CDR3. V lost 1 base and J lost 0; bases outside the gene matches: 4. Germline assignment: CDR1 SEHNR and CDR2 FQNEAQ (reference sequence). CDR3 nucleotide sequence: TGTGCCAGCAGCTTAGGACTAGCGGAGTACTCCTACGAGCAGTACTTC. The encoded protein is CASSLGLAEYSYEQYF.

The J gene is TRBJ2-2, the V gene TRBV30; maybe TRBD1 (6 bases). The CDR3 covers 13 residues. From germline, CDR1 is GTSNPN and CDR2 SVGIG (reference sequence). Trimming removed 4 bases at V and 5 bases at J, with 11 bases between. The DNA of the CDR3 is TGTGCCTGGACATGGCAGGGGACCGGGGAGCTGTTTTTT. Amino acids: CAWTWQGTGELFF.

This clone turned up a few times. The rearrangement links TRBV18 to TRBJ2-2; weak D call: TRBD2 (5 bases). CDR3 length: 14 amino acids. Germline CDR1 KGHSH, CDR2 LQKENI. With 2 bases removed from V and 5 bases from J, the gap between germline ends came to 9 bases. The CDR3 sequence is CASSPNRDTGELFF. The CDR3 coding sequence is TGTGCCAGCTCACCAAACCGGGATACCGGGGAGCTGTTTTTT.

The chain uses TRBV6-1 and TRBJ2-3, with TRBD2 matching over 12 bases. J gave up 6 bases and V 6 bases, and 7 bases lay outside the gene matches. CDR3 length equals 15 residues. Germline-derived CDR1 and CDR2 are MNHNS and SASEGT. Written as DNA, the CDR3 is TGTGCCAGCAGCCGGACTAGCGGGGTGGTGGATACGCAGTATTTT. This gives the protein CASSRTSGVVDTQYF.

The chain employs TRBV2 and TRBJ2-3, with TRBD2 identical over 9 bases. The J segment lost 4 bases and the V segment lost 3 bases, leaving 8 bases of the junction unmatched. The CDR3 sequence is 16 residues long. CDR1 is SNHLY and CDR2 is FYNNEI in the germline V gene. CDR3 protein: CASSEPSGIDSDTQYF. The CDR3 coding sequence is TGTGCCAGCAGTGAGCCTAGCGGGATTGATTCAGATACGCAGTATTTT.

The chain uses TRBV2 and TRBJ1-4; TRBD1 is a possible D gene (5 bases). The CDR3 sequence is 13 residues long. Trimming cost V 6 bases and J 5 bases, with 10 bases left between them. The germline V gene encodes CDR1 SNHLY and CDR2 FYNNEI. In DNA, the CDR3 is TGTGCCAGCAGGGGGCAGGCAAATGAAAAACTGTTTTTT. Translation: CASRGQANEKLFF.

The chain has TRBV21-1 and TRBJ1-3; the D call TRBD1 from the table was never checked on the DNA. TRBV21-1 is a pseudogene segment. The CDR3 spans 17 residues. CDR3 in DNA: TGTGCCAGCAGTGCACCTAGAGAAACAGGGGCTGGAAACACCATATATTTT. It yields the protein CASSAPRETGAGNTIYF.

This clone is a singleton in its sample. J is TRBJ2-5 and V is TRBV4-1, with TRBD2 matching over 11 bases. The J segment lost 2 bases and the V segment lost 4 bases, leaving 9 bases of the junction unmatched. Germline V gene data show CDR1 as MGHRA and CDR2 as YSYEKL. The CDR3 covers 17 residues. The chain's CDR3 is CASSPRRASGGQETQYF. CDR3 DNA sequence: TGCGCCAGCAGCCCTCGCCGCGCTAGCGGGGGGCAAGAGACCCAGTACTTC.

V and J are TRBV5-6 and TRBJ2-4, with D tentatively TRBD1 (6 bases). CDR3 size: 18 residues. The germline V and J ends were trimmed by 4 bases and 0 bases, with 20 bases remaining between them. CDR1 SGHDT and CDR2 YYEEEE come from the germline V gene. CDR3 in DNA: TGTGCCAGCAGCGGCCCAGGGGTTGTGAAACCAGCCAAAAACATTCAGTACTTC. This sequence encodes CASSGPGVVKPAKNIQYF.

This chain connects TRBV2 to TRBJ1-6; D gene ambiguous. With 6 bases removed from V and 0 bases from J, the gap between germline ends came to 9 bases. The length of the CDR3 is 15 residues. CDR1 SNHLY and CDR2 FYNNEI come from the germline V gene. The CDR3 coding sequence is TGTGCCAGCAGCGAATTGGCCTCCTATAATTCACCCCTCCACTTT. It specifies CASSELASYNSPLHF.